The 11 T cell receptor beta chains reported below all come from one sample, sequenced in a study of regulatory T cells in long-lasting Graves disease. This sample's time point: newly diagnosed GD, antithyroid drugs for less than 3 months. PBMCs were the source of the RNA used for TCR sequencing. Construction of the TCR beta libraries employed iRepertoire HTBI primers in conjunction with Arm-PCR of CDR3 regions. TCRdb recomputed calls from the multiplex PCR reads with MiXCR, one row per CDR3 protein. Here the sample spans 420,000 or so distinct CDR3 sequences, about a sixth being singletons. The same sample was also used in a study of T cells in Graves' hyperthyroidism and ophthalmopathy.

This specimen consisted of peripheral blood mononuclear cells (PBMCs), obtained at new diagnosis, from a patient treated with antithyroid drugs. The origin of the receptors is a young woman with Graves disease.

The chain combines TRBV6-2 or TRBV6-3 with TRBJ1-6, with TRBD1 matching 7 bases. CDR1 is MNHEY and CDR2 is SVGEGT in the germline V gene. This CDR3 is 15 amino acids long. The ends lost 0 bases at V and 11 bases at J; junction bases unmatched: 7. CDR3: CASSYSGDRDAPLHF. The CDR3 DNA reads TGTGCCAGCAGTTACTCGGGAGACAGGGATGCACCCCTCCACTTT.

For the CDR3, the DNA is TGTGCCAGCAGCCAAGACGGCGGACCGGGGGGCTACACCTTC. This codes for CASSQDGGPGGYTF. The J gene is TRBJ1-2, the V gene TRBV3-1, with unresolved D. The germline gives CDR1 LGHDT, CDR2 YNNKEL (reference sequence). Trimming shortened V by 0 bases and J by 8 bases, and 13 bases separated the two germline ends. This CDR3 region has 14 residues.

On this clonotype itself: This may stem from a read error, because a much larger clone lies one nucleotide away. The CDR3 nucleotides are TGTGTCAGCAGTTTAGAAGCGGGAGGTTACAATGAGCAGTTCTTC. This translates into CVSSLEAGGYNEQFF. This chain links TRBV27 with TRBJ2-1; 9 bases map to TRBD2. Germline V gene lookup returns CDR1 MNHEY and CDR2 SMNVEV (reference sequence). The CDR3 length is 15 residues.

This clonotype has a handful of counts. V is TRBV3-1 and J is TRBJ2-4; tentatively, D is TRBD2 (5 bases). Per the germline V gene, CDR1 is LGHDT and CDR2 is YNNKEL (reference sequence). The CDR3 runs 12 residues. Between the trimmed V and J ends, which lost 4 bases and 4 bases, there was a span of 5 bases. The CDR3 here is CASSREKNIQYF. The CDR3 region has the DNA TGTGCCAGCAGCCGGGAGAAAAACATTCAGTACTTC.

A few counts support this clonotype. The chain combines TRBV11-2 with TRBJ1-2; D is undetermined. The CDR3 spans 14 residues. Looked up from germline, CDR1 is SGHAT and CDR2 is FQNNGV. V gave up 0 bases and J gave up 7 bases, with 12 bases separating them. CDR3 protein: CASSLEAGWSGYTF. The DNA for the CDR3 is TGTGCCAGCAGCTTAGAGGCAGGATGGAGTGGCTACACCTTC. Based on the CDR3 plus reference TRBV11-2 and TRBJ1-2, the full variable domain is EAGVAQSPRYKIIEKRQSVAFWCNPISGHATLYWYQQILGQGPKLLIQFQNNGVVDDSQLPKDRFSAERLKGVDSTLKIQPAKLEDSAVYLCASSLEAGWSGYTFGSGTRLTVV.

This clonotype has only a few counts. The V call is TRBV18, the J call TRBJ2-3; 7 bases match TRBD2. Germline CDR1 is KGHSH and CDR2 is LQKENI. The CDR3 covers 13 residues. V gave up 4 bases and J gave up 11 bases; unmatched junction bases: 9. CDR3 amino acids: CASSQRGGEGQYF. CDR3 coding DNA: TGTGCCAGCTCACAGCGCGGGGGAGAGGGGCAGTATTTT.

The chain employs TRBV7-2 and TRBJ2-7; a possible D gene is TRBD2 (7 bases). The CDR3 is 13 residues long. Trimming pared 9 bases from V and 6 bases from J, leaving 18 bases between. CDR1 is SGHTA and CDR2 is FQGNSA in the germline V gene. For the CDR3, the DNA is TGTGCCAGTGAGGGGGAGGGACGTCTCGAGCAGTACTTC. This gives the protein CASEGEGRLEQYF.

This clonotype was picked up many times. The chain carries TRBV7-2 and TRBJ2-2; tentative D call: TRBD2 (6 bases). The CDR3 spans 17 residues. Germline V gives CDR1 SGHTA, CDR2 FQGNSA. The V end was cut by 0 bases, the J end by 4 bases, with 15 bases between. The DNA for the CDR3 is TGTGCCAGCAGCTTAGCGATTGGGGGAGGTCCCACCGGGGAGCTGTTTTTT. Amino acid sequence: CASSLAIGGGPTGELFF. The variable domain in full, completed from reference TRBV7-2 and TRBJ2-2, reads GAGVSQSPSNKVTEKGKDVELRCDPISGHTALYWYRQSLGQGLEFLIYFQGNSAPDKSGLPSDRFSAERTGGSVSTLTIQRTQQEDSAVYLCASSLAIGGGPTGELFFGEGSRLTVL.

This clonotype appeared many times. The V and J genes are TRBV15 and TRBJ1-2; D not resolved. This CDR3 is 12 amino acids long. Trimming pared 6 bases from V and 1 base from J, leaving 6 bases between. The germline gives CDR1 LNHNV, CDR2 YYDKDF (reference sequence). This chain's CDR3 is CATSLDNYGYTF. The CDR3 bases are TGTGCCACCAGTCTTGATAACTATGGCTACACCTTC. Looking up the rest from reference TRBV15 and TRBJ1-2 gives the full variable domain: DAMVIQNPRYQVTQFGKPVTLSCSQTLNHNVMYWYQQKSSQAPKLLFHYYDKDFNNEADTPDNFQSRRPNTSFCFLDIRSPGLGDTAMYLCATSLDNYGYTFGSGTRLTVV.

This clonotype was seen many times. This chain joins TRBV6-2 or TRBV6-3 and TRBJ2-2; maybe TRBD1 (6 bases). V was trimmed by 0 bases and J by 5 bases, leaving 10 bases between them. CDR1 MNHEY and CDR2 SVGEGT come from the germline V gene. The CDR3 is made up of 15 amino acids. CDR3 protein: CASSYSTGGTGELFF. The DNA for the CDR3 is TGTGCCAGCAGTTACTCGACAGGAGGTACCGGGGAGCTGTTTTTT.

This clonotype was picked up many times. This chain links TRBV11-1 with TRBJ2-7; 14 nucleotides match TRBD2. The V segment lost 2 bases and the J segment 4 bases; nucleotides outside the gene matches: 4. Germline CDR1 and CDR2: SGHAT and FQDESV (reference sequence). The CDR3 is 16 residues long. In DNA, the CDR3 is TGTGCCAGCAGCTTACGACTAGCGGGAGGGAAGTACGAGCAGTACTTC. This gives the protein CASSLRLAGGKYEQYF.